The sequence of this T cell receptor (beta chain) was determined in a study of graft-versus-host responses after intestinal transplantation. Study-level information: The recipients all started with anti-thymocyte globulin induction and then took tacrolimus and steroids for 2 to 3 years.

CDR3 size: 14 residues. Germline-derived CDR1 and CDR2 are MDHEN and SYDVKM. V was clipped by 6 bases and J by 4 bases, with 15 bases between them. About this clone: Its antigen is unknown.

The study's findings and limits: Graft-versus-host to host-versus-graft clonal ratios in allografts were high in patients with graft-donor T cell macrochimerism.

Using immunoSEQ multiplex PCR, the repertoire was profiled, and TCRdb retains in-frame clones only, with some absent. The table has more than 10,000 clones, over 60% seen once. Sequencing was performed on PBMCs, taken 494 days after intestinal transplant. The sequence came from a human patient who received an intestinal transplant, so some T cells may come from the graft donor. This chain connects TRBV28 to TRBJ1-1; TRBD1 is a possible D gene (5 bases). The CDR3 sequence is CASSRPDSRTEAFF. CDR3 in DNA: TGTGCCAGCAGCCGCCCTGACAGCCGCACTGAAGCTTTCTTT.